The rows below give T cell receptor beta chains drawn from one sample of a study of shared clonotypes between healthy human individuals. Produced via immunoSEQ multiplex PCR; TCRdb's table is partial and in-frame only. Of roughly 500,000 clones listed, about four fifths are singletons. Specimen: PBMCs. All receptors derive from a middle-aged woman in good health. Some clones in this sample may be carry-over from other donors' samples. The conserved cysteine and the conserved F or W are not part of the CDR3 here.

len	v_gene	j_gene	CDR3aa
14	TRBV13	TRBJ1-1	ASSLGPLGRDTEAF
15	TRBV5-1	TRBJ1-4	ASSQEVLGSAGEKLF
13	TRBV19	TRBJ1-3	ASSIFDSSGNTIY
12	TRBV5-1	TRBJ1-1	ASSLARGNTEAF
12	TRBV6-5	TRBJ1-4	ASSETLGGEKLF
16	TRBV28	TRBJ2-7	ASRPGGLAGANSYEQY
16	TRBV5-8	TRBJ1-3	ASSLGEGHNPSGNTIY
15	TRBV6-1	TRBJ2-3	ASSEQGASGSTDTQY
12	TRBV25-1	TRBJ1-1	ASSPTGGFTEAF
14	TRBV1	TRBJ1-6	TSSQDAGRADSPLH
12	TRBV29-1	TRBJ1-5	SVAFGNSNQPQH
14	TRBV30	TRBJ1-2	AWSALLGTDRYGYT
13	TRBV7-8	TRBJ2-1	ASSLRLAGGSEQF
16	TRBV25-1	TRBJ2-7	ASSDLPPGQGLPYEQY
12	TRBV4-2	TRBJ2-5	ASSPGTAEGTQY
13	TRBV5-5	TRBJ2-1	ASSLGPTGDNEQF
11	TRBV19	TRBJ1-3	ASKPASGNTIY
12	TRBV7-2	TRBJ2-5	ASSNAGSQETQY
11	TRBV7-2	TRBJ2-5	ASSYRDFMTRD
14	TRBV7-3	TRBJ2-2	ASSLPSGSLAGELF
14	TRBV6-6	TRBJ2-1	ASSFPGTVKVDEQF
13	TRBV5-1	TRBJ1-1	ASSLGGGMNTEAF
11	TRBV27	TRBJ2-3	ASSPPSTDTQY
12	TRBV5-6	TRBJ2-3	ASSLKGAGDTQY
13	TRBV6-7	TRBJ1-1	ASSYSQGSGTEAF
12	TRBV7-6	TRBJ2-3	ASSLAPRGDTQY
12	TRBV7-9	TRBJ2-3	ASSPRGRTDTQY
14	TRBV5-4	TRBJ2-2	ASRAGEAGGPGELF
14	TRBV19	TRBJ1-1	ASSIANWGLNTEAF
9	TRBV2	TRBJ2-5	ASGRGETQY
11	TRBV12-5	TRBJ1-1	ASGLDLDNEAF